The 14 T cell receptor beta chains reported below all come from one sample, sequenced in a study of T cells in Graves' hyperthyroidism and ophthalmopathy. RNA transcripts gave rise to amplified TCR beta CDR3 regions. The HTBI primer set served for first-round RT-PCR of the TCR CDR3. In TCRdb, the multiplex PCR reads were re-called with MiXCR into one record per CDR3 protein. The top ten hold 20% to 25% of the sample, which has some 380,000 distinct CDR3 sequences, 13% seen once. The sequenced sample was blood. The receptors here all came from a man aged 25-45 years with Graves' hyperthyroidism that later progressed to Graves' ophthalmopathy.

CDR3 region: CSARGLAGGKETQYF. CDR3 bases: TGCAGTGCTAGAGGACTAGCGGGGGGGAAAGAGACCCAGTACTTC. This chain uses TRBV20-1 with TRBJ2-5, with TRBD2 identical over 14 bases. V gave up 1 base and J gave up 3 bases; unmatched junction bases: 1. Germline loops: CDR1 DFQATT, CDR2 SNEGSKA (reference sequence). The CDR3 extends over 15 amino acids.

The V call is TRBV27, the J call TRBJ1-5, with D unclear. The germline gives CDR1 MNHEY, CDR2 SMNVEV (reference sequence). The CDR3 is 16 amino acids. V was pared by 5 bases and J by 5 bases, with 19 bases between. The CDR3 nucleotides read TGTGCCAGCAGTCTTCGGGGTACACGAAGTTATCAGCCCCAGCATTTT. This codes for CASSLRGTRSYQPQHF.

At least ten counts were recorded for this clonotype. CDR3 sequence (DNA): TGTGCCAGCAGCTTCCCTAGCGGGGGGCCGGGAGATACGCAGTATTTT. This encodes CASSFPSGGPGDTQYF. The rearrangement links TRBV7-9 to TRBJ2-3; TRBD2 matches 11 bases. This CDR3 spans 16 amino acids. Unmatched junction bases numbered 7, after V lost 3 bases and J lost 5 bases. From germline, CDR1 is SEHNR and CDR2 FQNEAQ (reference sequence).

V is TRBV5-1 and J is TRBJ2-7; perhaps TRBD1 as D (6 bases). This CDR3 comprises 18 residues. Germline V gene data show CDR1 as SGHRS and CDR2 as YFSETQ. Trimming took 0 bases from V and 0 from J, leaving 19 bases between them. CDR3 sequence reads: CASSLGPFGQTTSYEQYF. CDR3 DNA sequence: TGCGCCAGCAGCTTGGGCCCCTTTGGACAGACCACCTCCTACGAGCAGTACTTC.

This clonotype was seen repeatedly, ten times or more. The V gene is TRBV12-3 or TRBV12-4, the J gene TRBJ2-5, with 11 bases lining up with TRBD2. The CDR3 contains 14 residues. J was trimmed by 4 bases and V by 5 bases; bases with no gene match: 3. In nucleotides, the CDR3 is TGTGCCAGCAGTGCCGGGACTAGCGGAGAGACCCAGTACTTC. This codes for CASSAGTSGETQYF.

This chain joins TRBV5-1 and TRBJ2-2; D tentatively fits TRBD1 or TRBD2 (6 bases each). CDR3 length equals 18 residues. Trimming shortened V by 2 bases and J by 3 bases, and 20 bases separated the two germline ends. CDR1 and CDR2 (germline): SGHRS, YFSETQ. Written as DNA, the CDR3 is TGCGCCAGCAGCTTTTTCCGGGGGACATTTTCGGACACCGGGGAGCTGTTTTTT. Its translation is CASSFFRGTFSDTGELFF.

This chain links TRBV9 with TRBJ2-3; 11 positions match TRBD2. Trimming at V came to 0 bases and at J to 3 bases, leaving 3 bases not matched to a gene. The germline V gene has CDR1 SGDLS and CDR2 YYNGEE. The CDR3 sequence is 16 residues long. CDR3: CASSVDSGGATDTQYF. CDR3 DNA: TGTGCCAGCAGCGTAGATAGCGGGGGGGCTACAGATACGCAGTATTTT. The full variable domain, in which reference TRBV9 and TRBJ2-3 provide the parts outside the CDR3, is DSGVTQTPKHLITATGQRVTLRCSPRSGDLSVYWYQQSLDQGLQFLIQYYNGEERAKGNILERFSAQQFPDLHSELNLSSLELGDSALYFCASSVDSGGATDTQYFGPGTRLTVL.

This chain uses TRBV18 with TRBJ2-1, with TRBD2 matching over 9 bases. Germline assignment: CDR1 KGHSH and CDR2 LQKENI. V was clipped by 8 bases and J by 5 bases; unmatched bases: 7. The CDR3 covers 14 residues. The CDR3 loop is CASTSSSGDNEQFF. The CDR3 DNA reads as TGTGCCAGCACCAGCTCTAGCGGGGACAATGAGCAGTTCTTC.

In its sample, this clonotype was seen a few times. This sequence joins TRBV4-1 and TRBJ2-7; 8 bases are a match to TRBD2. Germline CDR1 and CDR2: MGHRA and YSYEKL. The CDR3 length is 15 residues. The ends lost 0 bases at V and 3 bases at J; junction bases unmatched: 4. CDR3 nucleotide sequence: TGCGCCAGCAGCCAAGAAACGGGGGGGGGCTACGAGCAGTACTTC. Translated, it gives CASSQETGGGYEQYF.

This clonotype was observed a handful of times. The chain is built from TRBV5-1 and TRBJ1-2; TRBD1 matches 7 bases. V lost 3 bases to trimming and J lost 4 bases; unmatched junction nucleotides: 6. From germline, CDR1 is SGHRS and CDR2 YFSETQ. The CDR3 runs 14 residues. CDR3: CASSSAGTAYGYTF. In nucleotides, the CDR3 is TGCGCCAGCAGCTCCGCCGGGACAGCCTATGGCTACACCTTC.

As to this clonotype: Being one base from a much bigger clone, this may be a read error. The V and J genes are TRBV5-1 and TRBJ2-7, with D perhaps assigned TRBD1 or TRBD2 (5 bases each). The CDR3 has 15 amino acids. Per germline, CDR1 SGHRS and CDR2 YFSETQ. Trimming took 6 bases from V and 3 from J, leaving 19 bases between them. For the CDR3, the DNA is TGCGCCAGCAACTTTACCGGGATGGGGCGCTACGAGCAGTACTTC. Protein product: CASNFTGMGRYEQYF.

The chain combines TRBV20-1 with TRBJ1-5; D is unresolved. The CDR3 covers 16 residues. Germline lookup yields CDR1 DFQATT and CDR2 SNEGSKA (reference sequence). V gave up 2 bases and J gave up 7 bases, with 21 bases separating them. The CDR3 nucleotides are TGCAGTGCTAGACGAGCAATGGGAGGCTTTGGGCAGCCCCAGCATTTT. Amino acids: CSARRAMGGFGQPQHF.

The chain couples TRBV11-2 to TRBJ2-5, with D uncertain. Between the trimmed V and J ends, which lost 5 bases and 5 bases, there was a span of 12 bases. This CDR3 has 13 residues. Germline CDR1 reads SGHAT; CDR2 reads FQNNGV. For the CDR3, the DNA is TGTGCCAGCAGCATAGGGTTGGGGGAGACCCAGTACTTC. Residues: CASSIGLGETQYF.

This clonotype was seen at least ten times. This rearrangement joins TRBV5-1 to TRBJ2-3; D is perhaps TRBD1 (6 bases). V lost 4 bases and J 0 bases, leaving 9 bases between the germline ends. The germline V gene encodes CDR1 SGHRS and CDR2 YFSETQ. The CDR3 is made up of 14 amino acids. Here the CDR3 DNA reads TGCGCCAGCAGCACCGGACAGAGCACAGATACGCAGTATTTT. It is translated as CASSTGQSTDTQYF.